A single sample gave rise to the 32 T cell receptor beta chains below, sequenced in a study of pediatric ulcerative colitis. Sequenced by immunoSEQ multiplex PCR; TCRdb stores in-frame clones only, minus some. The table lists some 57,000 clones, 75% to 90% of them singletons. Sequencing was carried out using blood. The origin of the receptors is a boy younger than 18 who was a control in a study of pediatric ulcerative colitis.

V is TRBV18 and J is TRBJ2-3; TRBD1 matches at 11 bases. The CDR3 is made up of 15 amino acids. V dropped 4 bases and J dropped 6; count of bases not matched to a gene: 6. In germline, CDR1 is KGHSH, CDR2 LQKENI. CDR3 coding DNA: TGTGCCAGCTCACTGGACAGGGGGCTAGGGGATACGCAGTATTTT. Amino acid sequence: CASSLDRGLGDTQYF.

The rearrangement links TRBV27 to TRBJ2-7, with D uncertain. The CDR3 consists of 14 residues. Trimming cost V 5 bases and J 5 bases, with 16 bases left between them. CDR1 and CDR2 from the germline V gene are MNHEY and SMNVEV (reference sequence). CDR3 protein: CASSPSFLDHEQYF. Here the CDR3 DNA reads TGTGCCAGCAGTCCGAGCTTTCTCGACCACGAGCAGTACTTC.

The chain carries TRBV20-1 and TRBJ1-2, with D possibly being TRBD1 (5 bases). Trimming shortened V by 4 bases and J by 6 bases, and 9 bases separated the two germline ends. This CDR3 spans 11 amino acids. The germline gives CDR1 DFQATT, CDR2 SNEGSKA (reference sequence). CDR3 nucleotides: TGCAGTGCTAACCAGGGACATGGCTACACCTTC. Translated: CSANQGHGYTF.

The V and J genes are TRBV5-1 and TRBJ2-2; 11 positions agree with TRBD2. This CDR3 comprises 16 residues. Germline V gives CDR1 SGHRS, CDR2 YFSETQ. The J segment lost 7 bases and the V segment lost 4 bases, leaving 9 bases of the junction unmatched. DNA for the CDR3: TGCGCCAGCAGCCCGTTAGCGGGAGGGCCGGACGGGGAGCTGTTTTTT. Translating it yields CASSPLAGGPDGELFF.

The CDR3 DNA reads as TGCGCCAGCAGCCCCTCCGGCACTGAAGCTTTCTTT. Its translation is CASSPSGTEAFF. This chain connects TRBV5-1 to TRBJ1-1; unclear D gene. The CDR3 is made up of 12 amino acids. Trimming took 4 bases from V and 4 from J, leaving 8 bases between them. Germline V lookup: CDR1 SGHRS, CDR2 YFSETQ.

This chain links TRBV27 with TRBJ2-7; D is possibly TRBD2 (6 bases). Germline V gene sequence: CDR1 MNHEY, CDR2 SMNVEV (reference sequence). V lost 10 bases, J lost 1 base, and 8 bases lay in between. This CDR3 has 11 residues. The CDR3 here is CAIGTSYEQYF. In nucleotides, the CDR3 is TGTGCCATCGGGACTTCCTACGAGCAGTACTTC.

The rearrangement links TRBV28 to TRBJ2-3, with D unresolved. Per the germline V gene, CDR1 is MDHEN and CDR2 is SYDVKM. Trimming left V 5 bases short and J 2 bases short, with 17 bases between. This CDR3 has 16 residues. The CDR3 sequence is CASSGLGVGHTDTQYF. The CDR3 DNA follows: TGTGCCAGCAGTGGATTGGGCGTTGGCCACACAGATACGCAGTATTTT.

This clone was seen only once. The chain is built from TRBV6-4 and TRBJ2-2; no firm D call. CDR3 size: 14 residues. Germline V lookup: CDR1 MRHNA, CDR2 SNTAGT. The V gene lost 0 bases and the J gene lost 3 bases, with 5 bases spanning the gap. CDR3 sequence: CASSDSLDTGELFF. The DNA for the CDR3 is TGTGCCAGCAGTGACTCCCTAGACACCGGGGAGCTGTTTTTT.

The V gene is TRBV5-6, the J gene TRBJ2-3, with 9 positions matching TRBD1. V was clipped by 4 bases and J by 4 bases; unmatched bases: 7. Germline-derived CDR1 and CDR2 are SGHDT and YYEEEE. The CDR3 runs 15 residues. This chain's CDR3 is CASSGGTGSSDTQYF. CDR3 coding DNA: TGTGCCAGCAGCGGGGGGACAGGGTCCTCAGATACGCAGTATTTT.

V and J are TRBV4-3 and TRBJ2-1; 8 bases map to TRBD2. J was trimmed by 4 bases and V by 0 bases; bases with no gene match: 2. The CDR3 runs to 15 residues. The germline V gene has CDR1 LGHNA and CDR2 YSLEER. CDR3 sequence (DNA): TGCGCCAGCAGCCAAGACAGCGGGGGTTACAATGAGCAGTTCTTC. This sequence encodes CASSQDSGGYNEQFF.

The rearrangement links TRBV5-1 to TRBJ2-1, with 9 positions matching TRBD1. The CDR3 totals 15 residues. The germline V gene has CDR1 SGHRS and CDR2 YFSETQ. Trimming took 6 bases from V and 5 from J; bases not matched to a gene: 9. The chain's CDR3 is CASTILQGADNEQFF. CDR3 in DNA: TGCGCCAGCACTATATTACAGGGGGCCGACAATGAGCAGTTCTTC.

This rearrangement joins TRBV28 to TRBJ2-6; 11 positions agree with TRBD1. Germline CDR1 is MDHEN and CDR2 is SYDVKM. This CDR3 has 20 residues. V shed 4 bases and J 4 bases; nucleotides not matched to a gene: 15. The CDR3 region is CASSSRTGGEGAPGANVLTF. In DNA form, the CDR3 reads TGTGCCAGCAGTTCCCGGACAGGGGGCGAGGGAGCCCCCGGGGCCAACGTCCTGACTTTC. Full variable domain (outside the CDR3, taken from reference TRBV28 and TRBJ2-6): DVKVTQSSRYLVKRTGEKVFLECVQDMDHENMFWYRQDPGLGLRLIYFSYDVKMKEKGDIPEGYSVSREKKERFSLILESASTNQTSMYLCASSSRTGGEGAPGANVLTFGAGSRLTVL.

The chain recombines TRBV5-4 with TRBJ1-4; maybe TRBD1 (5 bases). V shed 0 bases and J shed 1 base, with 10 bases lying between them. The CDR3 covers 16 residues. From germline, CDR1 is SGHNT and CDR2 YYREEE (reference sequence). The DNA of the CDR3 is TGTGCCAGCAGCTTGGTGGGGAGGGGAACTAATGAAAAACTGTTTTTT. It translates to CASSLVGRGTNEKLFF.

The chain joins TRBV11-2 to TRBJ1-2; D is perhaps TRBD1 (6 bases). V was pared by 5 bases and J by 4 bases, with 14 bases between. The V gene's germline CDR1 is SGHAT and CDR2 FQNNGV. The CDR3 has 14 amino acids. The CDR3 reads CASSPGGHSYGYTF. DNA for the CDR3: TGTGCCAGCAGCCCCGGGGGACACTCCTATGGCTACACCTTC.

This sequence joins TRBV7-2 and TRBJ2-2; D remains unclear. V lost 4 bases and J 1 base, leaving 16 bases between the germline ends. The CDR3 runs to 17 residues. Germline assignment: CDR1 SGHTA and CDR2 FQGNSA. The CDR3 DNA reads as TGTGCCAGCAGCTCCCAAGCCTACGTCGGGAACACCGGGGAGCTGTTTTTT. It encodes CASSSQAYVGNTGELFF.

The gene calls are TRBV14 and TRBJ2-7; D is undetermined. The CDR3 spans 14 residues. CDR1 is SGHDN, CDR2 FVKESK, per germline. Trimming took 4 bases from V and 1 from J, leaving 11 bases between them. This chain's CDR3 is CASSLRWESYEQYF. The CDR3 DNA is TGTGCCAGCAGCCTCCGCTGGGAATCCTACGAGCAGTACTTC.

The gene calls are TRBV18 and TRBJ1-1; D is undetermined. Trimming removed 4 bases at V and 1 base at J, with 10 bases between. The germline V gene encodes CDR1 KGHSH and CDR2 LQKENI. The CDR3 runs 14 residues. The CDR3 here is CASSLDAENTEAFF. The CDR3 coding sequence is TGTGCCAGCTCACTAGACGCAGAGAACACTGAAGCTTTCTTT.

V usage is TRBV2 and J usage is TRBJ2-7; TRBD1 matches at 9 bases. The CDR3 consists of 16 residues. Germline V gene lookup returns CDR1 SNHLY and CDR2 FYNNEI. Trimming cost V 3 bases and J 0 bases; bases outside gene matches: 6. For the CDR3, the DNA is TGTGCCAGCAGTGAGGCCGGGACAGGGAGCTCCTACGAGCAGTACTTC. Protein: CASSEAGTGSSYEQYF.

The DNA of the CDR3 is TGCGCCAGCAGCCAAGATCGGGAGTTGCTGGGGACCCTCCACTTT. It translates to CASSQDRELLGTLHF. The V call is TRBV4-3, the J call TRBJ1-6; D not certain. The V end was cut by 0 bases, the J end by 14 bases, with 17 bases between. The CDR3 is 15 residues long. CDR1 is LGHNA and CDR2 is YSLEER in the germline V gene.

The chain combines TRBV7-9 with TRBJ2-7, with D hard to call. Germline CDR1 is SEHNR and CDR2 is FQNEAQ (reference sequence). V lost 4 bases to trimming and J lost 1 base, with 5 bases between them. The CDR3 has 12 amino acids. The CDR3 DNA reads as TGTGCCAGCAGCTCCACTTCCTACGAGCAGTACTTC. Its protein product is CASSSTSYEQYF.

The CDR3 loop reads CASSAIRGAEAFF. CDR3 DNA sequence: TGTGCCAGCAGTGCCATCAGGGGAGCTGAAGCTTTCTTT. This chain links TRBV6-1 with TRBJ1-1, with a possible D match to TRBD1 (6 bases). The CDR3 sequence is 13 residues long. Germline values: CDR1 MNHNS, CDR2 SASEGT. Trimming cost V 4 bases and J 6 bases, with 12 bases left between them.

The chain has TRBV7-9 and TRBJ2-7, with TRBD1 matching 10 bases. CDR1 is SEHNR and CDR2 is FQNEAQ in the germline V gene (reference sequence). Trimming took 3 bases from V and 7 from J; bases not matched to a gene: 6. There are 14 residues in the CDR3. The CDR3 here is CASSFMGQGREQYF. In DNA, the CDR3 is TGTGCCAGCAGCTTCATGGGACAGGGGAGAGAGCAGTACTTC.

CDR3 sequence (DNA): TGTGCCAGCTCACCATTGGTGGGAGCAGAGACCCAGTACTTC. Translation: CASSPLVGAETQYF. The chain has TRBV18 and TRBJ2-5; D may be TRBD2 (5 bases). Trimming left V 2 bases short and J 4 bases short, with 11 bases between. This CDR3 is 14 amino acids long. Germline CDR1 KGHSH, CDR2 LQKENI. The full variable domain, in which reference TRBV18 and TRBJ2-5 provide the parts outside the CDR3, is NAGVMQNPRHLVRRRGQEARLRCSPMKGHSHVYWYRQLPEEGLKFMVYLQKENIIDESGMPKERFSAEFPKEGPSILRIQQVVRGDSAAYFCASSPLVGAETQYFGPGTRLLVL.

The genes are TRBV19 and TRBJ1-5; D is perhaps TRBD1 (6 bases). CDR1 LNHDA and CDR2 SQIVND come from the germline V gene (reference sequence). The CDR3 has 16 amino acids. Trimming left V 4 bases short and J 2 bases short, with 15 bases between. CDR3 sequence: CASSTNRERGNQPQHF. CDR3 DNA: TGTGCCAGTAGTACAAACAGGGAGAGGGGCAATCAGCCCCAGCATTTT.

This chain joins TRBV19 and TRBJ2-3; TRBD1 aligns across 7 bases. Germline V gene sequence: CDR1 LNHDA, CDR2 SQIVND (reference sequence). The CDR3 contains 16 residues. J lost 3 bases, V lost 5 bases, and 11 bases had no gene match. The CDR3 bases are TGTGCCAGTAGTCGGAAGACAGGGAGAAGTACAGATACGCAGTATTTT. It yields the protein CASSRKTGRSTDTQYF.

The CDR3 DNA reads TGTGCCAGCAGTCTCCGGGGGTTTAATGAAAAACTGTTTTTT. Its protein is CASSLRGFNEKLFF. This chain links TRBV25-1 with TRBJ1-4, with D possibly TRBD1 on 5 matching bases. Trimming pared 5 bases from V and 4 bases from J, leaving 11 bases between. The germline CDR1 and CDR2 sequences are MGHDK and SYGVNS. The CDR3 has 14 amino acids.

The V and J genes are TRBV11-2 and TRBJ1-3; 8 bases are a match to TRBD1. Germline CDR1 SGHAT, CDR2 FQNNGV. The CDR3 runs to 15 residues. With V trimmed by 5 bases and J by 7 bases, 10 bases remained unmatched. The DNA of the CDR3 is TGTGCCAGCAGCATCCAACAGGGGGAGTGGAACACCATATATTTT. Protein: CASSIQQGEWNTIYF.

In DNA, the CDR3 is TGTGCCAGCAGGCTAGCGGGGACCTACGAGCAGTACTTC. Translation gives CASRLAGTYEQYF. The J gene is TRBJ2-7, the V gene TRBV27; TRBD2 agrees at 9 bases. This CDR3 is built from 13 residues. In germline, CDR1 is MNHEY, CDR2 SMNVEV (reference sequence). V lost 6 bases and J lost 2; bases outside the gene matches: 2.

This rearrangement joins TRBV4-1 to TRBJ2-3; the D gene could be TRBD1 or TRBD2 (5 bases each). The V gene lost 1 base and the J gene lost 1 base, with 15 bases spanning the gap. The CDR3 covers 17 residues. CDR1 and CDR2 (germline): MGHRA, YSYEKL. CDR3 nucleotide sequence: TGCGCCAGCAGCCAAGGAGGTCGAGGGGTCGGCACAGATACGCAGTATTTT. It is translated as CASSQGGRGVGTDTQYF.

This rearrangement joins TRBV6-4 to TRBJ2-2, with TRBD2 matching over 11 bases. The V gene end was trimmed by 3 bases and the J gene end by 6 bases; junction bases not matched to a gene: 3. The CDR3 runs to 15 residues. Germline assignment: CDR1 MRHNA and CDR2 SNTAGT. The CDR3 spells CASSEGLAAAGELFF. For the CDR3, the DNA is TGTGCCAGCAGTGAGGGACTAGCGGCTGCCGGGGAGCTGTTTTTT.

The V call is TRBV5-1, the J call TRBJ2-1, with D maybe TRBD2 (7 bases). There are 16 residues in the CDR3. Germline V gene sequence: CDR1 SGHRS, CDR2 YFSETQ. Trimming shortened V by 0 bases and J by 2 bases, and 12 bases separated the two germline ends. The CDR3 bases are TGCGCCAGCAGCTTGGCCGGGGGGCGTGCCTACAATGAGCAGTTCTTC. It yields the protein CASSLAGGRAYNEQFF.

The chain has TRBV28 and TRBJ1-1; TRBD1 aligns across 8 bases. V shed 7 bases and J 4 bases; nucleotides not matched to a gene: 11. The CDR3 has 15 residues. Germline assignment: CDR1 MDHEN and CDR2 SYDVKM. In DNA form, the CDR3 reads TGTGCCAGCATCCAGGCGATCACAGGGGGCACTGAAGCTTTCTTT. Its protein product is CASIQAITGGTEAFF. The entire variable domain, with the rest obtained from reference TRBV28 and TRBJ1-1, is as follows: DVKVTQSSRYLVKRTGEKVFLECVQDMDHENMFWYRQDPGLGLRLIYFSYDVKMKEKGDIPEGYSVSREKKERFSLILESASTNQTSMYLCASIQAITGGTEAFFGQGTRLTVV.